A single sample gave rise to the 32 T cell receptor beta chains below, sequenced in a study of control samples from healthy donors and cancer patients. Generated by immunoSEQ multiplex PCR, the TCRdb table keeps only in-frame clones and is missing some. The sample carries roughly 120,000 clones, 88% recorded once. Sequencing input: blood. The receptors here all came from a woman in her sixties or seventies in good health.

Written as DNA, the CDR3 is TGTGCCAGCAGCTTCAACACAGATACGCAGTATTTT. It translates to CASSFNTDTQYF. V usage is TRBV7-9 and J usage is TRBJ2-3; no definite D call. CDR3 length equals 12 residues. Trimming removed 3 bases at V and 2 bases at J, with 3 bases between. Germline values: CDR1 SEHNR, CDR2 FQNEAQ (reference sequence). Full variable domain (rest looked up from reference TRBV7-9 and TRBJ2-3): DTGVSQNPRHKITKRGQNVTFRCDPISEHNRLYWYRQTLGQGPEFLTYFQNEAQLEKSRLLSDRFSAERPKGSFSTLEIQRTEQGDSAMYLCASSFNTDTQYFGPGTRLTVL.

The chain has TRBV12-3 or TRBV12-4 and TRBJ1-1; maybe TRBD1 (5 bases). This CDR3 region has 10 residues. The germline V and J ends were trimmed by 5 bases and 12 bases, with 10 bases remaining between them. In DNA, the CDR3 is TGTGCCAGCAGTCGGGGGGGTACTTTCTTT. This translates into CASSRGGTFF.

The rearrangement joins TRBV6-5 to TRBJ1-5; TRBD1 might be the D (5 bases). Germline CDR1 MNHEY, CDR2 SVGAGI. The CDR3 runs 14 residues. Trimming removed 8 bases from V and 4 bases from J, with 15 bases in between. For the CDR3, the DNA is TGTGCCAGCCGGAGAGTGGGGCCTAATCAGCCCCAGCATTTT. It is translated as CASRRVGPNQPQHF.

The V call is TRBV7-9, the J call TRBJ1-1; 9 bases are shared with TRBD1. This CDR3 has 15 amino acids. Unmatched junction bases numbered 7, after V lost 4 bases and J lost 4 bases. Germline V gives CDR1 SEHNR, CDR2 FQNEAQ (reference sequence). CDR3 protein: CASSSTGGIGTEAFF. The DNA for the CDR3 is TGTGCCAGCAGCTCGACAGGGGGGATAGGCACTGAAGCTTTCTTT.

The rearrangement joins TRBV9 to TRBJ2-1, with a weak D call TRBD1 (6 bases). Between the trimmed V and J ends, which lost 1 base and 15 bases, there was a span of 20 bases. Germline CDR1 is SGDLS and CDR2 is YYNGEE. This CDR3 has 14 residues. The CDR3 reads CASSVSPGTQGRFF. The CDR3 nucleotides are TGTGCCAGCAGCGTAAGCCCCGGCACTCAGGGGCGGTTCTTC.

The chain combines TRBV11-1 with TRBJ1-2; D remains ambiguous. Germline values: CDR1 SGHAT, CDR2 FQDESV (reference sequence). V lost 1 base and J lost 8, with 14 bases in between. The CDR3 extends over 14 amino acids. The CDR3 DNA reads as TGTGCCAGCAGCTTAGAGATGGCGGGATCGGGCTACACCTTC. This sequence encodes CASSLEMAGSGYTF.

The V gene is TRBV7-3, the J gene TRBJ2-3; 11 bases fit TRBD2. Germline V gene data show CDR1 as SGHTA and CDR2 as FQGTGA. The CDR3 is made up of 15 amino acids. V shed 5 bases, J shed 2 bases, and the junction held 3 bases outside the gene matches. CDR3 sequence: CASSHSGGVTDTQYF. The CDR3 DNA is TGTGCCAGCAGCCATAGCGGGGGGGTCACAGATACGCAGTATTTT. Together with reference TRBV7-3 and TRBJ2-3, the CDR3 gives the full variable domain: GAGVSQTPSNKVTEKGKYVELRCDPISGHTALYWYRQSLGQGPEFLIYFQGTGAADDSGLPNDRFFAVRPEGSVSTLKIQRTERGDSAVYLCASSHSGGVTDTQYFGPGTRLTVL.

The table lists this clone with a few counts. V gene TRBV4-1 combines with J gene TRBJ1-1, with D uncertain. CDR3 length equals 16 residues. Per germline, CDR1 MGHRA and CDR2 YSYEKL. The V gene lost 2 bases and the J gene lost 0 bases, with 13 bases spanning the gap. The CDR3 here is CASSQMPGTVNTEAFF. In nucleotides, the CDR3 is TGCGCCAGCAGCCAAATGCCCGGCACTGTGAACACTGAAGCTTTCTTT.

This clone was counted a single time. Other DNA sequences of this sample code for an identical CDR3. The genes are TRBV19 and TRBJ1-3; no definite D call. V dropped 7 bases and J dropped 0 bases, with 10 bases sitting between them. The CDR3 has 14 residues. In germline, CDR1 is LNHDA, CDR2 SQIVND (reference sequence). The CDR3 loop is CASTRGGSGNTIYF. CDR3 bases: TGTGCCAGTACCCGAGGTGGCTCTGGAAACACCATATATTTT.

CDR3 DNA: TGTGCCAGCAGCGTATTCCAGGGGGTAATGAATGAGCAGTTCTTC. This gives the protein CASSVFQGVMNEQFF. The chain employs TRBV9 and TRBJ2-1, with TRBD1 matching over 7 bases. CDR1 is SGDLS, CDR2 YYNGEE, per germline. The CDR3 contains 15 residues. V trimming: 1 base; J trimming: 7 bases; junction bases outside the gene matches: 8.

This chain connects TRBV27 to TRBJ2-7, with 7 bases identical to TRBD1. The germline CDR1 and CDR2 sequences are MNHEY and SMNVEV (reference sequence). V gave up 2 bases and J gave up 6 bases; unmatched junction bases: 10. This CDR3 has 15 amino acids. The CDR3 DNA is TGTGCCAGCAGTTTAGGTCGAGGGGGCGCACCCGAGCAGTACTTC. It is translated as CASSLGRGGAPEQYF.

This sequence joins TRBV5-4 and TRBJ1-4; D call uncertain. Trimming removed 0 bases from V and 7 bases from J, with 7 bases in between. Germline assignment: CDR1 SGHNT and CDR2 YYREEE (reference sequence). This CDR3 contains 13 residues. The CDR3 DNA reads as TGTGCCAGCAGCTTGGCGCCGTCTGAAAAACTGTTTTTT. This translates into CASSLAPSEKLFF.

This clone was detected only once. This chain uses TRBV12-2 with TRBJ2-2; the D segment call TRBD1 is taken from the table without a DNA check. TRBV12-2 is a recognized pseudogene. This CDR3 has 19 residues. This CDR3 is CASRLGGQGKERSTGELFF. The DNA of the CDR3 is TGTGCAAGTCGCTTAGGGGGACAGGGAAAGGAACGGTCCACCGGGGAGCTGTTTTTT.

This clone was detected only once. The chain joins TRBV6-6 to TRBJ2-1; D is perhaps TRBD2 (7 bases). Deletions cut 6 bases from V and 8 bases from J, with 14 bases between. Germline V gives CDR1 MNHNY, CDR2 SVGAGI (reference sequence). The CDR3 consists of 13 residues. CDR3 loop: CASSYTGRDEQFF. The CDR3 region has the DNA TGTGCCAGCAGCTATACAGGGAGGGATGAGCAGTTCTTC.

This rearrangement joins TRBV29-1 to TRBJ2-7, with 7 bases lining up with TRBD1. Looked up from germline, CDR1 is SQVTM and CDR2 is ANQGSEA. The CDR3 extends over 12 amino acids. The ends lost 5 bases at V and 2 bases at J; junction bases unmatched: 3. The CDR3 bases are TGCAGCGTTAGGGACAGCCCCTACGAGCAGTACTTC. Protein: CSVRDSPYEQYF.

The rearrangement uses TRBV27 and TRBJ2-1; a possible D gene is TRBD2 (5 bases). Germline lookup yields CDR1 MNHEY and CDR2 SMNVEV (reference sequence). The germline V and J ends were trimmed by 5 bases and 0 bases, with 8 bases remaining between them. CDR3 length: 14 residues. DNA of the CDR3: TGTGCCAGCAGTGTACGGGACTCCTACAATGAGCAGTTCTTC. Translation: CASSVRDSYNEQFF.

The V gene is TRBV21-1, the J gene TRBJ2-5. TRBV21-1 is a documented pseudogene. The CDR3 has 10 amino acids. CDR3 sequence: CASSKETQYF. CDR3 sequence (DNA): TGTGCCAGCAGCAAAGAGACCCAGTACTTC.

The CDR3 spells CASSFSGDGQPQHF. The CDR3 nucleotides read TGTGCCAGCAGCTTTTCGGGGGACGGTCAGCCCCAGCATTTT. The rearrangement links TRBV7-2 to TRBJ1-5; tentatively, D is TRBD1 (5 bases). The CDR3 has 14 residues. Germline lookup yields CDR1 SGHTA and CDR2 FQGNSA. Trimming took 3 bases from V and 6 from J, leaving 12 bases between them.

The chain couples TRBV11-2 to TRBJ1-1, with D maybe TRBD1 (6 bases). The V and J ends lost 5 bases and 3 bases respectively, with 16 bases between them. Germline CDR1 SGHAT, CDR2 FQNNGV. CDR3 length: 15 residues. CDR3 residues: CASSREGGGYTEAFF. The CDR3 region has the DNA TGTGCCAGCAGCCGTGAAGGGGGGGGGTACACTGAAGCTTTCTTT.

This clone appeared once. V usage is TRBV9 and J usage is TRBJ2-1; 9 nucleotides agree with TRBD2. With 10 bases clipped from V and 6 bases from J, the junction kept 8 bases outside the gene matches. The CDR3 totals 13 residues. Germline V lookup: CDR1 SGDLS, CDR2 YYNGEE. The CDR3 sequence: CASSGGLANEQFF. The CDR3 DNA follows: TGTGCCTCCAGCGGGGGGCTAGCCAATGAGCAGTTCTTC.

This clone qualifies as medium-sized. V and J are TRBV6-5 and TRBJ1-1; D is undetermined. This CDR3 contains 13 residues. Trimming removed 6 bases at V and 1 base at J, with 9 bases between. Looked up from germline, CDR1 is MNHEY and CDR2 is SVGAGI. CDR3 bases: TGTGCCAGCAGGATTAAAAGGAACACTGAAGCTTTCTTT. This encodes CASRIKRNTEAFF.

The CDR3 coding sequence is TGTGCCAGTAGTAGCGAAGGACAGCGCGCGGGGGGGGCCAACGTCCTGACTTTC. This gives the protein CASSSEGQRAGGANVLTF. The V call is TRBV19, the J call TRBJ2-6; D possibly matches TRBD1 or TRBD2 (6 bases each). The CDR3 runs to 18 residues. V gave up 4 bases and J gave up 4 bases, with 20 bases separating them. CDR1 is LNHDA and CDR2 is SQIVND in the germline V gene (reference sequence).

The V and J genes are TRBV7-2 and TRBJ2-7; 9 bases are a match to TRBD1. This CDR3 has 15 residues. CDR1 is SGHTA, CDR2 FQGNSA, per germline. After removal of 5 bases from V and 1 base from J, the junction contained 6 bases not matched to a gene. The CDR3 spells CASSDRDRASYEQYF. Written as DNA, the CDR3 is TGTGCCAGCAGCGACCGGGACAGGGCGTCCTACGAGCAGTACTTC.

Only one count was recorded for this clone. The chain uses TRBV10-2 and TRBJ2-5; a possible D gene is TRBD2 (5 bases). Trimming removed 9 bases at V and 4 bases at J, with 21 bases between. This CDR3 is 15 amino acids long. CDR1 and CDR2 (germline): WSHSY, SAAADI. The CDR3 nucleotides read TGCGCCAGTAGAGCAGGACTCTCGGAGGTAGAGACCCAGTACTTC. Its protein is CASRAGLSEVETQYF.

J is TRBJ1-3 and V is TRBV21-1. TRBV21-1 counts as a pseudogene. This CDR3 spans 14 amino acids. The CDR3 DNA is TGTGCCAGCAGCAACAACGGAGGGAGGAACACCATATATTTT. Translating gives CASSNNGGRNTIYF.

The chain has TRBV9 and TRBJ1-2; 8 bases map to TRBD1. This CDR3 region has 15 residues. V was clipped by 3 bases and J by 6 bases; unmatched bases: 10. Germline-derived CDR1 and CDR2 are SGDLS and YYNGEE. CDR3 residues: CASSEDPTGEDGYTF. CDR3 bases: TGTGCCAGCAGCGAGGACCCGACAGGGGAAGATGGCTACACCTTC.

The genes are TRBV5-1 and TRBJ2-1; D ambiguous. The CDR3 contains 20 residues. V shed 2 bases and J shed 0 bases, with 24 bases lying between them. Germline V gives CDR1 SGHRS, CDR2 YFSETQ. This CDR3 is CASSFSLRPTTPISYNEQFF. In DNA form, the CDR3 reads TGCGCCAGCAGCTTTTCGTTGCGGCCGACGACCCCAATCTCCTACAATGAGCAGTTCTTC.

CDR3 DNA: TGTGCCAGCAGCTTAGTCGGGTCTGGATTTCACGGCTATGGCTACACCTTC. It yields the protein CASSLVGSGFHGYGYTF. The rearrangement uses TRBV7-9 and TRBJ1-2; no firm D call. This CDR3 region has 17 residues. The V end was cut by 1 base, the J end by 4 bases, with 19 bases between. Looked up from germline, CDR1 is SEHNR and CDR2 is FQNEAQ (reference sequence).

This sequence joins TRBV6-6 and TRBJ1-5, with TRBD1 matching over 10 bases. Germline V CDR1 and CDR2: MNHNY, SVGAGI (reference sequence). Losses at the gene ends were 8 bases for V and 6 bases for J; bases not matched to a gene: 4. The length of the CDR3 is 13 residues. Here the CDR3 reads CASLGTGAQPQHF. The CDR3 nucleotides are TGTGCCAGCCTTGGGACAGGGGCTCAGCCCCAGCATTTT.

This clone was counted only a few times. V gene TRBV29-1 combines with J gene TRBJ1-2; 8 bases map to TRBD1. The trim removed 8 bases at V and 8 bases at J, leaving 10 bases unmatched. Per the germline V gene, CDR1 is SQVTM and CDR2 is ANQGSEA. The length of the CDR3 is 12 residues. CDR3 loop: CSSARGLGGYTF. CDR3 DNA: TGCAGCTCGGCCAGGGGGCTGGGGGGCTACACCTTC.

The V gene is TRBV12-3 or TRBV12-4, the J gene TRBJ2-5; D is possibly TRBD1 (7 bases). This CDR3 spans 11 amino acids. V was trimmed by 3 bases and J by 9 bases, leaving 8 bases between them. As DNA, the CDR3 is TGTGCCAGCAGTTTCAGGGGGGCCCAGTACTTC. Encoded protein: CASSFRGAQYF.

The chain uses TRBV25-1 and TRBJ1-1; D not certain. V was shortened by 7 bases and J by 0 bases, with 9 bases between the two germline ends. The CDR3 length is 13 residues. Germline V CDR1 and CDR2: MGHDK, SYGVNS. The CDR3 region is CASNNVLNTEAFF. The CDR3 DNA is TGTGCCAGCAATAACGTTCTGAACACTGAAGCTTTCTTT.